Following are 6 T cell receptor beta chains from one sample sequenced in a study of CD8+ T cells in alopecia areata. cDNA prepared by RNA extraction and subsequent reverse transcription served as the template for sequencing. Generated by immunoSEQ multiplex PCR, the TCRdb table keeps only in-frame clones and is missing some. Of under 350,000 clones in the sample, over 45% were seen once. Treatment given: oral pan-JAK inhibitor, 5-10 mg twice daily. The source material was CD4+ T cells sorted from blood, sampled at week 24, from a patient treated with tofacitinib. These receptors were taken from a human donor with alopecia areata.

This chain connects TRBV30 to TRBJ1-1; D remains unclear. The V gene's germline CDR1 is GTSNPN and CDR2 SVGIG (reference sequence). V lost 4 bases to trimming and J lost 10 bases, with 16 bases between them. This CDR3 is built from 12 residues. CDR3 sequence (DNA): TGTGCCTGGATAGTACTTCGGGTCGGAGCTTTCTTT. This sequence encodes CAWIVLRVGAFF. Full variable domain (remainder filled in from reference TRBV30 and TRBJ1-1): SQTIHQWPATLVQPVGSPLSLECTVEGTSNPNLYWYRQAAGRGLQLLFYSVGIGQISSEVPQNLSASRPQDRQFILSSKKLLLSDSGFYLCAWIVLRVGAFFGQGTRLTVV.

The chain carries TRBV27 and TRBJ2-7, with D possibly being TRBD2 (5 bases). In germline, CDR1 is MNHEY, CDR2 SMNVEV (reference sequence). CDR3 length equals 17 residues. The germline V and J ends were trimmed by 2 bases and 1 base, with 18 bases remaining between them. DNA of the CDR3: TGTGCCAGCAGTTTAGGACTCAGCCTGGGCGGATCCTACGAGCAGTACTTC. Protein sequence: CASSLGLSLGGSYEQYF.

This clone was detected a few times. The chain links TRBV19 to TRBJ2-3, with D possibly matching TRBD2 (6 bases). CDR1 LNHDA and CDR2 SQIVND come from the germline V gene (reference sequence). V was shortened by 5 bases and J by 0 bases, with 18 bases between the two germline ends. The CDR3 extends over 17 amino acids. The CDR3 DNA follows: TGTGCCAGTAGTGCGGGGACCACCGGAACTAGCACAGATACGCAGTATTTT. It specifies CASSAGTTGTSTDTQYF. Full variable domain (missing parts from reference TRBV19 and TRBJ2-3): DGGITQSPKYLFRKEGQNVTLSCEQNLNHDAMYWYRQDPGQGLRLIYYSQIVNDFQKGDIAEGYSVSREKKESFPLTVTSAQKNPTAFYLCASSAGTTGTSTDTQYFGPGTRLTVL.

The chain couples TRBV7-9 to TRBJ2-3, with TRBD1 identical over 8 bases. V lost 2 bases and J lost 6; bases outside the gene matches: 10. The germline V gene has CDR1 SEHNR and CDR2 FQNEAQ (reference sequence). The CDR3 has 16 amino acids. The CDR3 sequence: CASSLRGDRWRDTQYF. As DNA, the CDR3 is TGTGCCAGCAGCTTACGCGGGGACAGGTGGCGGGATACGCAGTATTTT.

J is TRBJ1-1 and V is TRBV25-1; no firm D call. Between the trimmed V and J ends, which lost 6 bases and 5 bases, there was a span of 16 bases. Germline V gives CDR1 MGHDK, CDR2 SYGVNS. This CDR3 spans 14 amino acids. The CDR3 here is CASRPLEGMTEAFF. The CDR3, as DNA: TGTGCCAGCAGGCCCCTTGAAGGGATGACTGAAGCTTTCTTT. Using reference TRBV25-1 and TRBJ1-1 for the parts outside the CDR3, the full variable domain is EADIYQTPRYLVIGTGKKITLECSQTMGHDKMYWYQQDPGMELHLIHYSYGVNSTEKGDLSSESTVSRIRTEHFPLTLESARPSHTSQYLCASRPLEGMTEAFFGQGTRLTVV.

The chain uses TRBV28 and TRBJ1-6; the D gene is possibly TRBD1 (5 bases). The ends were cut back, 1 base at V and 8 bases at J, with 9 bases in the middle. There are 14 residues in the CDR3. Germline V gene data show CDR1 as MDHEN and CDR2 as SYDVKM. The CDR3 here is CASSLSGAYSPLHF. CDR3 in DNA: TGTGCCAGCAGTTTATCCGGGGCCTATTCACCCCTCCACTTT.